This entry features one T cell receptor beta chain sequence. Its target is not known. Germline trimming cut 4 bases from V and 5 bases from J; bases unmatched to any gene: 14. CDR3 size: 19 residues. The germline gives CDR1 SGDLS, CDR2 YYNGEE. The record originates from a study of T cells in tuberculosis. As for the study in general: A South African cohort included IGRA-negative adolescents, latently infected IGRA-positive adolescents and adults with active tuberculosis.

The table came from immunoSEQ multiplex PCR; TCRdb's copy has only in-frame clones and leaves some out. The sample holds around 38,000 clones; about 95% are singletons and the top ten take around 3.5%. Overall study results and limits: Active tuberculosis TCR-alpha repertoires lay closer to GMM-specific TCRs than IGRA-negative controls, suggesting clonal expansion.

Each clinical donor contributed on average roughly 90,000 T cells from unsorted cryopreserved PBMC. This rearrangement joins TRBV9 to TRBJ2-1, with 14 bases aligning to TRBD2. Sequenced material: PBMCs. The sequence was obtained from a donor aged 10 to 29 with latent tuberculosis or without tuberculosis infection. The CDR3 protein is CASSPRTSGGPALNNEQFF. The CDR3 DNA is TGTGCCAGCAGCCCAAGGACTAGCGGGGGGCCTGCTTTAAACAATGAGCAGTTCTTC. Together with reference TRBV9 and TRBJ2-1, the CDR3 gives the full variable domain: DSGVTQTPKHLITATGQRVTLRCSPRSGDLSVYWYQQSLDQGLQFLIQYYNGEERAKGNILERFSAQQFPDLHSELNLSSLELGDSALYFCASSPRTSGGPALNNEQFFGPGTRLTVL.